The clone carrying this T cell receptor beta chain was recorded at least ten times. Its antigen is not known. The CDR3 has 15 residues. CDR1 SGHTA and CDR2 FQGNSA come from the germline V gene. V was pared by 5 bases and J by 4 bases, with 3 bases of the junction left unmatched. This record comes from a study of T cell repertoires in cytomegalovirus infection. Study findings and constraints: CMV carriers having the relevant HLA were flagged by cumulative public TCR beta family frequency. Clonotypes of TCR beta that were HLA-C-restricted and CMV-specific dominated the ex vivo response.

One entry per CDR3 protein, called by TCRdb with MiXCR from the reads. The profile shows under 95,000 distinct CDR3 sequences, more than 3% of them singletons. The chain employs TRBV7-2 and TRBJ2-2, with TRBD2 identical over 11 bases. The clonotype comes from a human donor in good health (CMV status not recorded). Some clones in this sample may be carry-over from other donors' samples. The sequenced sample consisted of PBMCs. The CDR3 DNA reads TGTGCCAGCAGCCCCGGACTAGCGGGCACCGGGGAGCTGTTTTTT. This encodes CASSPGLAGTGELFF.